The sequence of this T cell receptor beta chain was determined in a study of blood T cell repertoires in COVID-19. This clone has a handful of counts. Clones were sequenced by immunoSEQ multiplex PCR, and TCRdb holds only the in-frame ones, with some missing. Of 25,000 to 30,000 clones detected, 81% appear once; the ten largest clones hold approximately 15%. The germline CDR1 and CDR2 sequences are WSHSY and SAAADI. The CDR3 runs to 14 residues. V dropped 7 bases and J dropped 5; count of bases not matched to a gene: 7. Sample: peripheral blood. The clonotype originates from a woman aged 60-75 years with acute or convalescent COVID-19. This sequence joins TRBV10-2 and TRBJ2-1; 8 bases map to TRBD2. CDR3 protein: CASKGGGSDNEQFF. CDR3 nucleotide sequence: TGCGCCAGCAAGGGCGGGGGGAGCGACAATGAGCAGTTCTTC.